The present T cell receptor (beta chain) was sequenced within a study of blood T cell repertoires in COVID-19. Only in-frame clones appear in the TCRdb table, and some are missing; sequencing was by immunoSEQ multiplex PCR. The sample consists of about 140,000 clones, about 77% of them appearing once. The CDR3 spans 13 residues. Germline CDR1 DFQATT, CDR2 SNEGSKA (reference sequence). V lost 3 bases, J lost 8 bases, and 16 bases lay in between. This sequence was found in a woman between 45 and 65 years old with active or convalescent COVID-19. Sequenced: peripheral blood. The chain combines TRBV20-1 with TRBJ1-2; weak D call: TRBD1 (5 bases). CDR3 region: CSASRSPGGGYTF. The CDR3 region has the DNA TGCAGTGCTAGTCGCTCCCCGGGGGGGGGCTACACCTTC.